Below, 15 T cell receptor beta chains from the same sample are listed, as sequenced in a study of blood T cell repertoires in COVID-19 (dated by TCRdb to 2019 to 2021). The receptor library was made with the immunoSEQ multiplex PCR assay. This is the immuneACCESS table as TCRdb keeps it, with only in-frame sequences that have V and J called. A part of the clones is gone; compared with another copy, unresolved V genes explain less than half, and the rest is unexplained. In this sample the table shows around 130,000 clones, about four fifths of which occur a single time. The ten largest make up roughly 10% of the sample. Sequencing was done on a sample of peripheral blood. The receptors shown here come from a man aged 40-49 years with active or convalescent COVID-19.

This rearrangement joins TRBV28 to TRBJ2-3; D is undetermined. CDR3 length: 17 residues. Germline V gene data show CDR1 as MDHEN and CDR2 as SYDVKM. The ends were cut back, 6 bases at V and 0 bases at J, with 19 bases in the middle. CDR3 in DNA: TGTGCCAGCAGGCCCTTTGACTCACGTTCTAGCACAGATACGCAGTATTTT. Its protein product is CASRPFDSRSSTDTQYF.

This clone has a handful of counts. V is TRBV5-4 and J is TRBJ2-3, with D maybe TRBD1 (5 bases). The CDR3 consists of 12 residues. With 7 bases removed from V and 2 bases from J, the gap between germline ends came to 8 bases. Germline values: CDR1 SGHNT, CDR2 YYREEE (reference sequence). In nucleotides, the CDR3 is TGTGCCAGCCAGGACAACACAGATACGCAGTATTTT. This encodes CASQDNTDTQYF. Full variable domain (rest looked up from reference TRBV5-4 and TRBJ2-3): ETGVTQSPTHLIKTRGQQVTLRCSSQSGHNTVSWYQQALGQGPQFIFQYYREEENGRGNFPPRFSGLQFPNYSSELNVNALELDDSALYLCASQDNTDTQYFGPGTRLTVL.

J is TRBJ2-7 and V is TRBV3-1 (or the pseudogene TRBV3-2); 9 bases map to TRBD2. The CDR3 totals 13 residues. V trimming: 2 bases; J trimming: 13 bases; junction bases outside the gene matches: 9. Germline values: CDR1 LGHDT, CDR2 YNNKEL (reference sequence). The CDR3: CASSQQASGVFYF. CDR3 sequence (DNA): TGTGCCAGCAGCCAACAGGCTAGCGGGGTCTTCTACTTC.

This chain joins TRBV5-6 and TRBJ2-5, with 8 positions matching TRBD1. This CDR3 is 14 amino acids long. Per germline, CDR1 SGHDT and CDR2 YYEEEE. V was pared by 3 bases and J by 5 bases, with 6 bases of the junction left unmatched. CDR3 in DNA: TGTGCCAGCAGCTGGACAGGGAATAAGGAGACCCAGTACTTC. It is translated as CASSWTGNKETQYF.

The CDR3 protein is CASSREPRGGDGYTF. The CDR3 coding sequence is TGCGCCAGCAGCCGAGAACCGCGGGGAGGGGATGGCTACACCTTC. V usage is TRBV4-3 and J usage is TRBJ1-2; weak D call: TRBD1 (5 bases). CDR1 and CDR2 (germline): LGHNA, YSLEER. The CDR3 spans 15 residues. The V end lost 4 bases, the J end lost 6 bases, and 18 bases lay between the germline ends.

The J gene is TRBJ1-2, the V gene TRBV9; 8 bases align to TRBD1. Trimming removed 5 bases from V and 8 bases from J; junction bases left unmatched: 5. There are 12 residues in the CDR3. The germline V gene encodes CDR1 SGDLS and CDR2 YYNGEE. The CDR3 DNA is TGTGCCAGCAGTTCCAGGGGGCCCGGCTACACCTTC. It codes for CASSSRGPGYTF. The full variable domain, with the rest looked up from reference TRBV9 and TRBJ1-2, is DSGVTQTPKHLITATGQRVTLRCSPRSGDLSVYWYQQSLDQGLQFLIQYYNGEERAKGNILERFSAQQFPDLHSELNLSSLELGDSALYFCASSSRGPGYTFGSGTRLTVV.

V usage is TRBV5-4 and J usage is TRBJ2-5, with 11 bases fitting TRBD2. The CDR3 extends over 16 amino acids. CDR1 and CDR2 from the germline V gene are SGHNT and YYREEE (reference sequence). Trimming removed 0 bases from V and 5 bases from J; junction bases left unmatched: 6. The CDR3 sequence is CASSLGLAGGLETQYF. The CDR3 nucleotides read TGTGCCAGCAGCTTGGGATTAGCGGGGGGGCTTGAGACCCAGTACTTC.

The V and J genes are TRBV11-2 and TRBJ1-4, with no clear D. The length of the CDR3 is 12 residues. Germline V gene data show CDR1 as SGHAT and CDR2 as FQNNGV. V lost 1 base, J lost 7 bases, and 4 bases lay in between. The DNA of the CDR3 is TGTGCCAGCAGCTTAGCGAGTGAAAAACTGTTTTTT. Translating gives CASSLASEKLFF.

This CDR3 is CASSISGGPDGPQHF. For the CDR3, the DNA is TGTGCCAGTAGTATCTCGGGGGGCCCAGATGGGCCCCAGCATTTT. This chain uses TRBV19 with TRBJ1-5, with D maybe TRBD1 (6 bases). The ends were cut back, 3 bases at V and 9 bases at J, with 18 bases in the middle. CDR3 size: 15 residues. Germline V gene data show CDR1 as LNHDA and CDR2 as SQIVND (reference sequence).

In this sample, this clone turned up a few times. The CDR3 sequence: CASSRTGIENQPQHF. In nucleotides, the CDR3 is TGTGCCAGCTCACGCACAGGGATTGAGAATCAGCCCCAGCATTTT. The chain couples TRBV18 to TRBJ1-5; D is possibly TRBD1 (6 bases). The CDR3 runs 15 residues. V lost 4 bases and J lost 4, with 14 bases in between. Germline CDR1 and CDR2: KGHSH and LQKENI.

This clone showed up just once. The rearrangement links TRBV21-1 to TRBJ1-4; TRBD1, the table's D call, lacks a check against the DNA. TRBV21-1 is assigned pseudogene status. There are 13 residues in the CDR3. DNA of the CDR3: TGTGCCAGCGGACAGGTCAAGGATGAAAAACTGTTTTTT. Translated, it gives CASGQVKDEKLFF.

V usage is TRBV9 and J usage is TRBJ2-7; TRBD2 agrees at 14 bases. The germline V gene has CDR1 SGDLS and CDR2 YYNGEE. The CDR3 runs to 15 residues. The V and J ends lost 3 bases and 2 bases, in that order; junction bases with no gene match: 1. The CDR3 loop is CASSATSGGAYEQYF. Here the CDR3 DNA reads TGTGCCAGCAGCGCGACTAGCGGGGGGGCCTACGAGCAGTACTTC.

The sample holds a few counts of this clone. This chain connects TRBV18 to TRBJ1-1, with a tentative D call TRBD1 (5 bases). Trimming pared 3 bases from V and 6 bases from J, leaving 11 bases between. This CDR3 region has 13 residues. Germline V gene data show CDR1 as KGHSH and CDR2 as LQKENI. For the CDR3, the DNA is TGTGCCAGCTCACCGCAGGGTAACGCTGAAGCTTTCTTT. Protein sequence: CASSPQGNAEAFF.

J is TRBJ2-7 and V is TRBV6-6; 8 bases are shared with TRBD1. The CDR3 spans 14 residues. Germline trimming cut 4 bases from V and 2 bases from J; bases unmatched to any gene: 4. Germline CDR1 is MNHNY and CDR2 is SVGAGI (reference sequence). CDR3 protein: CASSSGQGAYEQYF. DNA for the CDR3: TGTGCCAGCAGTTCAGGACAGGGCGCCTACGAGCAGTACTTC.

This sequence joins TRBV3-1 (or the pseudogene TRBV3-2) and TRBJ1-1; 10 bases map to TRBD1. The CDR3 covers 15 residues. From germline, CDR1 is LGHDT and CDR2 YNNKEL (reference sequence). The J segment lost 5 bases and the V segment lost 2 bases, leaving 5 bases of the junction unmatched. The CDR3 region is CASSQYRDRGTEAFF. The CDR3 DNA reads as TGTGCCAGCAGCCAATACCGGGACAGGGGAACTGAAGCTTTCTTT.